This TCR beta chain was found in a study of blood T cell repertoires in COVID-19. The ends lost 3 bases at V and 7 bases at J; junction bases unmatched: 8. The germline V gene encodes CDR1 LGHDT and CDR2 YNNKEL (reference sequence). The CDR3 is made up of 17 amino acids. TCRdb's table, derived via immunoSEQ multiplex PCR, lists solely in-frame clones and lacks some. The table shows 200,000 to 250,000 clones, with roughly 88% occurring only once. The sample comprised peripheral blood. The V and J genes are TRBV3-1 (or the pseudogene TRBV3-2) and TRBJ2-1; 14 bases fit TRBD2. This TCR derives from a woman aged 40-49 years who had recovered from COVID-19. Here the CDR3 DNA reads TGTGCCAGCAGCCACCTAACATGGACTAGCGGGAGGAATGAGCAGTTCTTC. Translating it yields CASSHLTWTSGRNEQFF.